The clone carrying this T cell receptor beta chain was seen repeatedly, ten times or more. Its antigen is as yet unknown. Making use of molecular barcodes, quantitative 5'-RACE generated TCR beta libraries. Each CDR3 protein is one row after TCRdb ran MiXCR on the 5' RACE reads. Altogether some 130,000 distinct CDR3 sequences are present, 7.5% to 9.5% being singletons, with the ten largest covering under 7.5%. Trimming took off 2 bases at V and 3 bases at J, with 1 base between the two ends. CDR1 is SNHLY and CDR2 is FYNNEI in the germline V gene. The CDR3 spans 12 residues. The data were obtained in a study of CD8 T cells in ankylosing spondylitis. Study-wide points: Clones linked to disease were reported to show significant enrichment in matched ankylosing spondylitis synovial fluid. CD8+ disease-linked clones were present at relatively low frequencies in blood. Both synovial fluid and blood in reactive arthritis had previously been reported to carry some motif variants.

Sequencing was carried out using synovial fluid, either unsorted or a sorted T cell fraction (not recorded which). The genes are TRBV2 and TRBJ2-2; D call uncertain. This TCR came from a male donor with ankylosing spondylitis. CDR3 in DNA: TGTGCCAGCAGTGAACACACCGGGGAGCTGTTTTTT. Protein: CASSEHTGELFF. Full variable domain (rest looked up from reference TRBV2 and TRBJ2-2): EPEVTQTPSHQVTQMGQEVILRCVPISNHLYFYWYRQILGQKVEFLVSFYNNEISEKSEIFDDQFSVERPDGSNFTLKIRSTKLEDSAMYFCASSEHTGELFFGEGSRLTVL.